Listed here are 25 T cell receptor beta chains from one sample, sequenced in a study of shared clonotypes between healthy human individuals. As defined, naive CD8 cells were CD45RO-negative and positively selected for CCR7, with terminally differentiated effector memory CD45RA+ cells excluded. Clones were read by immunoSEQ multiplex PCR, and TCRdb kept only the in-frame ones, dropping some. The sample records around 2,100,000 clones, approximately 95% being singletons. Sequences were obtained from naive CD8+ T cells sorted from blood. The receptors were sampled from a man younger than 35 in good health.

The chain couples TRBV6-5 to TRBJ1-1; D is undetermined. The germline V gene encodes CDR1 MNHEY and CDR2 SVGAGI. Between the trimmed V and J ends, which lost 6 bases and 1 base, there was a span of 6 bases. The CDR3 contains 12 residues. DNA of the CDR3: TGTGCCAGCAGCCACAAGAACACTGAAGCTTTCTTT. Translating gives CASSHKNTEAFF.

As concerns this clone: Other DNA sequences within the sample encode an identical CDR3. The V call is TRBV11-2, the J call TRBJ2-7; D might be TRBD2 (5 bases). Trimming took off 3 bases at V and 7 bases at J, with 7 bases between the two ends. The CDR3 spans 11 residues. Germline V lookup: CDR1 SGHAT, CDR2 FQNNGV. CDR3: CASSFSGEQYF. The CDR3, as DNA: TGTGCCAGCAGCTTCTCGGGAGAGCAGTACTTC.

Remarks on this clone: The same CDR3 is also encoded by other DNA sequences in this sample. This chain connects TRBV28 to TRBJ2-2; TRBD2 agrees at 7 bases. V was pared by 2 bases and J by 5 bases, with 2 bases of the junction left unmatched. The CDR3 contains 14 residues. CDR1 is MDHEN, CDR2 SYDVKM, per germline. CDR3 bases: TGTGCCAGCAGTTTAGCGGGAGATACCGGGGAGCTGTTTTTT. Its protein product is CASSLAGDTGELFF.

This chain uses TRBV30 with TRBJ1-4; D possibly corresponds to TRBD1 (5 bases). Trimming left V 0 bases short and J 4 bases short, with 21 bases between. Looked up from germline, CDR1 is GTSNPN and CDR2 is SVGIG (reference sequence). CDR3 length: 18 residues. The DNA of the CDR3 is TGTGCCTGGAGTGTACTAAGAATTTTCGGGGCCCATAATGAAAAACTGTTTTTT. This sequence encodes CAWSVLRIFGAHNEKLFF.

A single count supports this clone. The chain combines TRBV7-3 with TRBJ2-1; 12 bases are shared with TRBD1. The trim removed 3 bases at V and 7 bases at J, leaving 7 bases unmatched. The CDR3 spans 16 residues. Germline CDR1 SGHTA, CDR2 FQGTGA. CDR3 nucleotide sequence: TGTGCCAGCAGCTTGAGCCCGGGACAGGGGGCAAATGAGCAGTTCTTC. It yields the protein CASSLSPGQGANEQFF.

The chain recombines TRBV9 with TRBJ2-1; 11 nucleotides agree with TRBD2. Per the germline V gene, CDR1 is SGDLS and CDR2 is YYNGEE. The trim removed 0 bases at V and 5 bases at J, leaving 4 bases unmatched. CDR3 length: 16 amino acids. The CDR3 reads CASSVGRGLADNEQFF. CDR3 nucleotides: TGTGCCAGCAGCGTAGGGAGGGGACTAGCGGACAATGAGCAGTTCTTC. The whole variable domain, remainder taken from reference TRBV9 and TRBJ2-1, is DSGVTQTPKHLITATGQRVTLRCSPRSGDLSVYWYQQSLDQGLQFLIQYYNGEERAKGNILERFSAQQFPDLHSELNLSSLELGDSALYFCASSVGRGLADNEQFFGPGTRLTVL.

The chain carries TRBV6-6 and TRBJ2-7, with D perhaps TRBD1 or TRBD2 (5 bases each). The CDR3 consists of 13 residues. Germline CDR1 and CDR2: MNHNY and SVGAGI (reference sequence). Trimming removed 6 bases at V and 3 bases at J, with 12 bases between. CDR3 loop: CASSPEGIYEQYF. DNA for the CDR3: TGTGCCAGCAGCCCTGAGGGGATCTACGAGCAGTACTTC.

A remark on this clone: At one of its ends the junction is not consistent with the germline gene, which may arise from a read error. CDR3 loop: CASSLAVGSWTIDF. The DNA of the CDR3 is TGTGCCAGCAGCTTGGCAGTAGGGTCGTGGACAATCGACTTC. The chain employs TRBV5-6 and TRBJ2-7; TRBD1 is a possible D gene (5 bases). The CDR3 runs to 14 residues. Germline V gene data show CDR1 as SGHDT and CDR2 as YYEEEE.

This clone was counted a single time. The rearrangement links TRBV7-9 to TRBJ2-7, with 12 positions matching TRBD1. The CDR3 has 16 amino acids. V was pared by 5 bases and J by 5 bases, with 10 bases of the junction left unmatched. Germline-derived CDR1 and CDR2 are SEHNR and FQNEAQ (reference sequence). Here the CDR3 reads CASSVGTGGPGDEQYF. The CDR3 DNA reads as TGTGCCAGCAGCGTCGGGACAGGGGGCCCTGGGGACGAGCAGTACTTC.

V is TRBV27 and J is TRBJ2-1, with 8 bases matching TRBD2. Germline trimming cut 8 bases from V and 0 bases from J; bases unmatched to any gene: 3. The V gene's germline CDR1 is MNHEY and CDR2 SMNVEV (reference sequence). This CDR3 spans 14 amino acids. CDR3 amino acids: CASVSGASYNEQFF. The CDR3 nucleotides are TGTGCCAGCGTTAGCGGGGCCTCCTACAATGAGCAGTTCTTC.

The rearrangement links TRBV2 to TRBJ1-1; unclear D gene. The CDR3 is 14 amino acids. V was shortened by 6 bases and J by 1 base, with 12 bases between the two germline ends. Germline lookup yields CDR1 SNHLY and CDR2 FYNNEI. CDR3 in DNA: TGTGCCAGCAGAGGAGAAAACTCGAACACTGAAGCTTTCTTT. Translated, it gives CASRGENSNTEAFF.

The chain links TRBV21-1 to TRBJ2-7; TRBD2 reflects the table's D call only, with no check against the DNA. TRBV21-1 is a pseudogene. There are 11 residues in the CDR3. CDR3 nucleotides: TGTGCCAGCCGTCGGGGGGCCGAGCAGTACTTC. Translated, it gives CASRRGAEQYF.

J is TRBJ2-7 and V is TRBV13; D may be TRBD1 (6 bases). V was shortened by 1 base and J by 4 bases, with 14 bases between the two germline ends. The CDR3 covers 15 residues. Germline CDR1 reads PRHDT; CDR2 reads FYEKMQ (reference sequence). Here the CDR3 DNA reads TGTGCCAGCAGCTTAGTGCAGGGGCTACGTTACGAGCAGTACTTC. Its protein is CASSLVQGLRYEQYF. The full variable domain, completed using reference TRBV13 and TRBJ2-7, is AAGVIQSPRHLIKEKRETATLKCYPIPRHDTVYWYQQGPGQDPQFLISFYEKMQSDKGSIPDRFSAQQFSDYHSELNMSSLELGDSALYFCASSLVQGLRYEQYFGPGTRLTVT.

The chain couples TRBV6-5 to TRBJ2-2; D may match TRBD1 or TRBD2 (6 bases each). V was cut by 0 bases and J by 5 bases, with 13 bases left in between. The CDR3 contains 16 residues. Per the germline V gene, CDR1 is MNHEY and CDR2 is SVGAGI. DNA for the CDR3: TGTGCCAGCAGTTACTCGAGGGGGGAAATTACCGGGGAGCTGTTTTTT. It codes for CASSYSRGEITGELFF.

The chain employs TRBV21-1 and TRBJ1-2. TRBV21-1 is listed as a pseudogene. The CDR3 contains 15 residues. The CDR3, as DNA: TGTGCCAGCAGCTTAAGGCTGGGGACTAACTATGGCTACACCTTC. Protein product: CASSLRLGTNYGYTF.

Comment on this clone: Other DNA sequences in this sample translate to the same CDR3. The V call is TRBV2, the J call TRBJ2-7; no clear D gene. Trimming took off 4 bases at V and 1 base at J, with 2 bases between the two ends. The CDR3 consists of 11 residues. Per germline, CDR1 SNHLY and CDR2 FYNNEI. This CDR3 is CASSGSYEQYF. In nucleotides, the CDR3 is TGTGCCAGCAGTGGGTCCTACGAGCAGTACTTC.

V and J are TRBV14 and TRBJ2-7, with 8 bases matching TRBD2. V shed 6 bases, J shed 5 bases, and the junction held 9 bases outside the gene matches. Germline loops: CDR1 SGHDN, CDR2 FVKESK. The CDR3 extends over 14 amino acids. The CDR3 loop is CASRQSGSGNEQYF. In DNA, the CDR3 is TGTGCCAGCAGGCAGAGCGGGAGCGGGAACGAGCAGTACTTC.

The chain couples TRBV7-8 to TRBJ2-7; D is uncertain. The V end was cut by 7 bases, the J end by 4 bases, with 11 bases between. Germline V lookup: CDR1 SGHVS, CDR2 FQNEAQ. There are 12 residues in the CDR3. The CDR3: CASTSWSYEQYF. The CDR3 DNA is TGTGCCAGCACCTCGTGGTCGTACGAGCAGTACTTC. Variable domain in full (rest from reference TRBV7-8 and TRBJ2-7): GAGVSQSPRYKVAKRGQDVALRCDPISGHVSLFWYQQALGQGPEFLTYFQNEAQLDKSGLPSDRFFAERPEGSVSTLKIQRTQQEDSAVYLCASTSWSYEQYFGPGTRLTVT.

CDR3 nucleotides: TGCGCCAGCAGCCTACTAGTTGGGGGCGACTATGGCTACACCTTC. Encoded protein: CASSLLVGGDYGYTF. The J gene is TRBJ1-2, the V gene TRBV4-1; D is possibly TRBD1 (6 bases). Germline CDR1 and CDR2: MGHRA and YSYEKL. The CDR3 has 15 amino acids. Deletions cut 4 bases from V and 3 bases from J, with 15 bases between.

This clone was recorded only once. The CDR3 DNA sequence: TGTGCCAGCAGACCGACTAGCGCCCATAAAGAGACCCAGTACTTC. This sequence encodes CASRPTSAHKETQYF. The genes are TRBV6-5 and TRBJ2-5; TRBD2 agrees at 8 bases. Germline V gene lookup returns CDR1 MNHEY and CDR2 SVGAGI. Losses at the gene ends were 6 bases for V and 3 bases for J; bases not matched to a gene: 9. This CDR3 is built from 15 residues.

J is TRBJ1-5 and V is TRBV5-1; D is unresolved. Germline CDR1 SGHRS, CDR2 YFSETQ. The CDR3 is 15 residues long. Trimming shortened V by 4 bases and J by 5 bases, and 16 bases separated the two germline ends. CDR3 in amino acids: CASSPGGGVYQPQHF. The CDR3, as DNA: TGCGCCAGCAGCCCGGGAGGCGGGGTTTATCAGCCCCAGCATTTT.

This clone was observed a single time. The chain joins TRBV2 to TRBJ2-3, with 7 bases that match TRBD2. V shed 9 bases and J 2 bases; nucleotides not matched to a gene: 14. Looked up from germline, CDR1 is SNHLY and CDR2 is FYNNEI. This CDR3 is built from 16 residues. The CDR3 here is CARAMGLADITDTQYF. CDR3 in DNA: TGTGCCAGAGCTATGGGGCTAGCGGACATCACAGATACGCAGTATTTT. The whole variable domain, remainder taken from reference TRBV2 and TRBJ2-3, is EPEVTQTPSHQVTQMGQEVILRCVPISNHLYFYWYRQILGQKVEFLVSFYNNEISEKSEIFDDQFSVERPDGSNFTLKIRSTKLEDSAMYFCARAMGLADITDTQYFGPGTRLTVL.

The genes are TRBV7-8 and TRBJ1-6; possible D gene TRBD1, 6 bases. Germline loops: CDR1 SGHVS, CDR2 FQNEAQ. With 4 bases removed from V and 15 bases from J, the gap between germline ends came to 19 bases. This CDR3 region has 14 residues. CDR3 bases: TGTGCCAGCAGCTCGACAGGTCCGGATTTGGGCCTCCACTTT. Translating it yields CASSSTGPDLGLHF. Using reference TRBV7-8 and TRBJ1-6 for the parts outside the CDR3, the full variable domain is GAGVSQSPRYKVAKRGQDVALRCDPISGHVSLFWYQQALGQGPEFLTYFQNEAQLDKSGLPSDRFFAERPEGSVSTLKIQRTQQEDSAVYLCASSSTGPDLGLHFGNGTRLTVT.

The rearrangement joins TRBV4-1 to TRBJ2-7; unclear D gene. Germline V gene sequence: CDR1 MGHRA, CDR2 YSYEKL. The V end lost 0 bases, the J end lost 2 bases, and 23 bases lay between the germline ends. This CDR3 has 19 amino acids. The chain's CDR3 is CASSQEPPQHGQATYEQYF. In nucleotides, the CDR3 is TGCGCCAGCAGCCAAGAGCCACCCCAACACGGCCAGGCCACCTACGAGCAGTACTTC.

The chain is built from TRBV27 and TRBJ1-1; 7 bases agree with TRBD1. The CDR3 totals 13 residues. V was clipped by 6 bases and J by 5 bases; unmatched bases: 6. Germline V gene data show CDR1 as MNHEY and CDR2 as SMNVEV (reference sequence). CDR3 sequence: CASRATGSTEAFF. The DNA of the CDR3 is TGTGCCAGCAGAGCGACAGGGAGTACTGAAGCTTTCTTT.